The 10 T cell receptor beta chains reported below all come from one sample, sequenced in a study of blood T cell repertoires in COVID-19. The protocol was immunoSEQ multiplex PCR, while the TCRdb copy is restricted to in-frame clones and leaves out a portion. The table shows 76,000 or so clones, with around nine tenths occurring only once. Sequencing was done on a sample of peripheral blood. The receptors stem from a human donor in a cohort sampled during active COVID-19.

V and J are TRBV11-2 and TRBJ2-5; no firm D call. V was pared by 3 bases and J by 5 bases, with 10 bases between. The CDR3 loop spans 13 amino acids. CDR1 is SGHAT, CDR2 FQNNGV, per germline. The CDR3 nucleotides read TGTGCCAGCAGCTTCACAGAGTGGGAGACCCAGTACTTC. Its translation: CASSFTEWETQYF.

The chain recombines TRBV19 with TRBJ2-1; 8 nucleotides agree with TRBD1. The V gene's germline CDR1 is LNHDA and CDR2 SQIVND (reference sequence). V dropped 10 bases and J dropped 10; count of bases not matched to a gene: 9. The CDR3 spans 12 residues. CDR3 coding DNA: TGTGCCACCCAGGACAGGGCCGGGGAGCAGTTCTTC. It yields the protein CATQDRAGEQFF.

The gene calls are TRBV7-2 and TRBJ1-1, with D uncertain. This CDR3 has 15 amino acids. Germline V gene data show CDR1 as SGHTA and CDR2 as FQGNSA. The V end lost 4 bases, the J end lost 4 bases, and 16 bases lay between the germline ends. Here the CDR3 reads CASSYLGIGGTEAFF. For the CDR3, the DNA is TGTGCCAGCAGCTATTTAGGTATTGGCGGCACTGAAGCTTTCTTT.

The gene calls are TRBV3-1 (or the pseudogene TRBV3-2) and TRBJ1-2; D is undetermined. Germline loops: CDR1 LGHDT, CDR2 YNNKEL (reference sequence). V lost 4 bases, J lost 4 bases, and 10 bases lay in between. This CDR3 comprises 13 residues. CDR3 in DNA: TGTGCCAGCAGCCCTAAGGCAGGCTATGGCTACACCTTC. Residues: CASSPKAGYGYTF.

The chain couples TRBV11-2 to TRBJ1-4, with 7 bases that match TRBD1. Losses at the gene ends were 5 bases for V and 3 bases for J; bases not matched to a gene: 9. The CDR3 loop spans 16 amino acids. Germline values: CDR1 SGHAT, CDR2 FQNNGV. The chain's CDR3 is CASSPHRDRANEKLFF. The CDR3 DNA is TGTGCCAGCAGCCCACACCGGGACAGAGCTAATGAAAAACTGTTTTTT.

CDR3 sequence (DNA): TGTGCCAGCACCGGGACAGGGAACACTGAAGCTTTCTTT. Translation: CASTGTGNTEAFF. The rearrangement uses TRBV6-6 and TRBJ1-1; 8 bases align to TRBD1. Germline CDR1 reads MNHNY; CDR2 reads SVGAGI (reference sequence). The CDR3 has 13 residues. The V and J ends lost 7 bases and 1 base, in that order; junction bases with no gene match: 2.

The J gene is TRBJ2-7, the V gene TRBV2; possible D gene TRBD2, 5 bases. Germline V gene data show CDR1 as SNHLY and CDR2 as FYNNEI. The CDR3 length is 13 residues. Trimming stripped 7 bases from V and 2 bases from J, with 12 bases between. CDR3 sequence: CASNPRDTYEQYF. The CDR3 DNA is TGTGCCAGCAACCCTCGGGATACCTACGAGCAGTACTTC.

The V call is TRBV7-2, the J call TRBJ1-5, with 7 positions matching TRBD1. Per germline, CDR1 SGHTA and CDR2 FQGNSA. J lost 10 bases, V lost 3 bases, and 12 bases had no gene match. The CDR3 covers 15 residues. The CDR3 is CASSLDRDSAHPQHF. CDR3 coding DNA: TGTGCCAGCAGCTTGGACCGGGACAGCGCCCATCCCCAGCATTTT. Full variable domain (remainder filled in from reference TRBV7-2 and TRBJ1-5): GAGVSQSPSNKVTEKGKDVELRCDPISGHTALYWYRQSLGQGLEFLIYFQGNSAPDKSGLPSDRFSAERTGGSVSTLTIQRTQQEDSAVYLCASSLDRDSAHPQHFGDGTRLSIL.

The chain recombines TRBV7-2 with TRBJ2-5; D is uncertain. The CDR3 is 12 amino acids. The germline V gene encodes CDR1 SGHTA and CDR2 FQGNSA. Trimming shortened V by 1 base and J by 5 bases, and 5 bases separated the two germline ends. In DNA, the CDR3 is TGTGCCAGCAGCTTAGTAAGCGAGACCCAGTACTTC. Its protein is CASSLVSETQYF.

The V gene is TRBV27, the J gene TRBJ2-7; 7 bases are a match to TRBD1. CDR3 length: 14 amino acids. Germline values: CDR1 MNHEY, CDR2 SMNVEV (reference sequence). J was trimmed by 5 bases and V by 5 bases; bases with no gene match: 9. The CDR3 loop is CASSLRTGFDEQYF. The DNA for the CDR3 is TGTGCCAGCAGTCTGAGGACAGGCTTCGACGAGCAGTACTTC.